This TCR beta chain was profiled in a study of shared clonotypes between healthy human individuals. Trimming cost V 5 bases and J 6 bases; bases outside gene matches: 9. Germline CDR1 SGHNT, CDR2 YYREEE (reference sequence). This CDR3 is built from 14 residues. The table came from immunoSEQ multiplex PCR; TCRdb's copy has only in-frame clones and leaves some out. The profile covers over a million clones, with around 76% appearing a single time and approximately 1.3% taken by the ten largest. In regard to this clone: The antigen is undetermined.

Overall study results and limits: Naive subsets tended to show greater estimated richness than memory subsets. The study sampled only blood, and tissue repertoires likely differ.

The clonotype originates from a man aged 18-30 years in good health. Sequencing was done on a sample of memory CD4+ T cells sorted from blood. The subset here: CD45RA-negative fraction. V usage is TRBV5-4 and J usage is TRBJ2-5, with 8 bases aligning to TRBD1. CDR3 coding DNA: TGTGCCAGCAGATCCGGACAGGGTAAAAAGACCCAGTACTTC. This gives the protein CASRSGQGKKTQYF.